This T cell receptor (beta chain) was observed in a study of control samples from healthy donors and cancer patients. CDR3 length: 12 residues. The germline gives CDR1 MNHEY, CDR2 SMNVEV (reference sequence). V lost 8 bases to trimming and J lost 5 bases; unmatched junction nucleotides: 2. Some clones are missing from TCRdb's copy, which holds only in-frame ones; the method was immunoSEQ multiplex PCR. This sample has about 50,000 clones, with 90% to 95% found just once. The source of this sequence is a man aged 25-45 years with colorectal cancer. Sample: PBMCs. The chain combines TRBV27 with TRBJ1-4, with 7 bases aligning to TRBD1. CDR3 bases: TGTGCCAGCCAGACAGGGAATGAAAAACTGTTTTTT. Translating gives CASQTGNEKLFF.